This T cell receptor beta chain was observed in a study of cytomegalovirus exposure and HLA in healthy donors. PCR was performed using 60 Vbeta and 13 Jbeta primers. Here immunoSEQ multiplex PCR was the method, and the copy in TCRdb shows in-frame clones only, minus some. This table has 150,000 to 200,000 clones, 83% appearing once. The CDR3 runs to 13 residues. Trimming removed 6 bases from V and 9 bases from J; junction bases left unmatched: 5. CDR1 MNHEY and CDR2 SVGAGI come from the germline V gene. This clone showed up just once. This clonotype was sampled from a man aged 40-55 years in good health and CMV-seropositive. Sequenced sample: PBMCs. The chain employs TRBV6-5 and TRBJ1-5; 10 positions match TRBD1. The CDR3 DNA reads TGTGCCAGCAGAGGACAGGGGGATGCGCCCCAGCATTTT. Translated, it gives CASRGQGDAPQHF.